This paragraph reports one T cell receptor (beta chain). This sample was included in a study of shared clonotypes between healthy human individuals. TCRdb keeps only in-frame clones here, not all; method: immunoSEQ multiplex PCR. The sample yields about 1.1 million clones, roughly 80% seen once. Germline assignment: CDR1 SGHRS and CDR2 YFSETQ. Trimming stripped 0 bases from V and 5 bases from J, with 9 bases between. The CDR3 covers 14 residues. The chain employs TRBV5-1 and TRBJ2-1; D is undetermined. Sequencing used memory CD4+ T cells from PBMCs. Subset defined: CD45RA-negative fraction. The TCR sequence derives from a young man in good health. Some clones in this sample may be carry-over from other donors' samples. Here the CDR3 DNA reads TGCGCCAGCAGCTTGGAGGATCCGAACAATGAGCAGTTCTTC. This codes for CASSLEDPNNEQFF.